This T cell receptor (beta chain) was recorded in a study of neurological immune-mediated disorders. Germline lookup yields CDR1 SNHLY and CDR2 FYNNEI. Trimming pared 8 bases from V and 1 base from J, leaving 11 bases between. The CDR3 has 13 residues. This clonotype has at least ten counts. TCRdb reprocessed the 5' RACE reads via MiXCR and lists one record per CDR3 protein. In the table there are fewer than 40,000 distinct CDR3 sequences, under 6% of which are singletons. The chain employs TRBV2 and TRBJ1-1, with no clear D. The source material was CD4+ T cells from blood. The source of this sequence is a woman aged 50 to 65 in good health. DNA of the CDR3: TGTGCCAGCCTGGGAGAGAGGAACACTGAAGCTTTCTTT. It is translated as CASLGERNTEAFF.